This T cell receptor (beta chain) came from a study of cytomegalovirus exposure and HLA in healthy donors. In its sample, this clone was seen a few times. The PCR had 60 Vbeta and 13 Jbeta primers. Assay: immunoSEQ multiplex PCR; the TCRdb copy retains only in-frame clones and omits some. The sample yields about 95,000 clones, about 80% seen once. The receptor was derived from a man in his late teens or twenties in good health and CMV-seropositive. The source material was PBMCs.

The CDR3 reads CASSLDGPEAFF. CDR3 DNA: TGTGCCAGCAGCTTAGATGGCCCTGAAGCTTTCTTT. This chain links TRBV7-9 with TRBJ1-1; no reliable D call. The CDR3 has 12 residues. V was clipped by 1 base and J by 6 bases, with 6 bases between them. Per germline, CDR1 SEHNR and CDR2 FQNEAQ (reference sequence).